The rows below give T cell receptor beta chains drawn from one sample of a study of neoadjuvant anti-PD-1 for oral cavity cancer. Using immunoSEQ multiplex PCR, the repertoire was profiled, and TCRdb retains in-frame clones only, with some absent. The sample gives roughly 7,000 clones, 50% to 75% of which show up once; 6.3% is in the top ten. The sample here was tumor tissue, taken before nivolumab (anti-PD-1) treatment. The receptor source for this set is a person between 40 and 79 years old with oral cavity squamous cell carcinoma. CDR3s include the opening cysteine and the closing phenylalanine or tryptophan. D genes are given only for firm matches. Not every row has a clone size; where given, it reads once, few, many or a size class.

size: -
J: TRBJ2-7
V: TRBV10-2
D: -
DNA: TGCGCCAGCAAAGAAATATACGAGCAGTACTTC
CDR3: CASKEIYEQYF

size: -
J: TRBJ1-1
V: TRBV10-1
D: -
DNA: TGCGCCAGCAGTGAGTCAAATAATTGGGACCACACTGAAGCTTTCTTT
CDR3: CASSESNNWDHTEAFF

size: -
J: TRBJ2-7
V: TRBV6-4
D: TRBD2
DNA: TGTGCCAGCAGTGACTCTAGGGCTAGCGGGGGCCCCTTTCTCTACGAGCAGTACTTC
CDR3: CASSDSRASGGPFLYEQYF

size: -
J: TRBJ2-7
V: TRBV5-3
D: -
DNA: TGTGCCAGAAGCTTGGCCGCCCGGGGCCGGAAAGAGAGCTCCTACGAGCAGTACTTC
CDR3: CARSLAARGRKESSYEQYF

size: -
J: TRBJ2-3
V: TRBV10-1
D: -
DNA: TGCGCCAGCAGTGGACTGGGGAGAGATACGCAGTATTTT
CDR3: CASSGLGRDTQYF

size: -
J: TRBJ1-5
V: TRBV16
D: TRBD1
DNA: TGTGCCAGCAGCCTATACTACAGGGGCAATAGCAATCAGCCCCAGCATTTT
CDR3: CASSLYYRGNSNQPQHF

size: -
J: TRBJ2-2
V: TRBV9
D: TRBD2
DNA: TGTGCCAGCAGCGCCGGACTAGCGTTCGGTCGTATCGGCGGCGGGGAGCTGTTTTTT
CDR3: CASSAGLAFGRIGGGELFF

size: -
J: TRBJ2-1
V: TRBV11-3
D: -
DNA: TGTGCCAGCAGCCCCACGGCGGTTTCCTACAATGAGCAGTTCTTC
CDR3: CASSPTAVSYNEQFF

size: -
J: TRBJ2-5
V: TRBV5-5
D: TRBD1
DNA: TGTGCCAGTGGACAGGCAGGTCAAGAGACCCAGTACTTC
CDR3: CASGQAGQETQYF

size: few
J: TRBJ1-5
V: TRBV6-1
D: TRBD1
DNA: TGTGCCAGCAGAGCCGGGACAGTCAATCAGCCCCAGCATTTT
CDR3: CASRAGTVNQPQHF

size: few
J: TRBJ1-4
V: TRBV19
D: -
DNA: TGTGCCAGTACTAATGGTCCCGTCAGGGATGAAAAACTGTTTTTT
CDR3: CASTNGPVRDEKLFF